These 8 T cell receptor beta chains were all obtained from the same sample, sequenced in a study of T-cell reconstitution after alpha-beta-depleted transplantation in children. Unique molecular identifiers were used to barcode this TCRbeta library. TCRdb processed the PCR reads anew with MiXCR; each CDR3 protein has one entry. Found here are 500,000 to 650,000 distinct CDR3 sequences, 10% to 15% of them singletons; the top ten hold about 2.2%. The source material was PBMCs, mostly from graft donor cells, sampled 360 days after TCRalphabeta/CD19-depleted stem cell transplant. These receptor sequences come from a male patient younger than 18 who had a stem cell transplant for acute myeloid leukemia, so the T cells may come from the graft donor.

This clonotype was observed a handful of times. The V gene is TRBV7-3, the J gene TRBJ2-1; the match to TRBD1 covers 9 bases. The J segment lost 8 bases and the V segment lost 1 base, leaving 9 bases of the junction unmatched. The germline V gene encodes CDR1 SGHTA and CDR2 FQGTGA. The CDR3 sequence is 16 residues long. The CDR3 is CASSLMGQGRGDEQFF. CDR3 coding DNA: TGTGCCAGCAGCTTAATGGGACAGGGAAGGGGGGATGAGCAGTTCTTC.

This clonotype was counted at least ten times. V usage is TRBV12-3 or TRBV12-4 and J usage is TRBJ2-3, with 12 positions matching TRBD2. CDR3 length: 18 amino acids. Trimming took 4 bases from V and 4 from J; bases not matched to a gene: 12. CDR3 nucleotides: TGTGCCAGCAGTTGGCTCACCAGACTAGCGGGAGAGCCAGATACGCAGTATTTT. Residues: CASSWLTRLAGEPDTQYF.

The rearrangement links TRBV20-1 to TRBJ2-2; TRBD2 matches 13 bases. This CDR3 has 16 amino acids. CDR1 DFQATT and CDR2 SNEGSKA come from the germline V gene (reference sequence). Trimming took 6 bases from V and 1 from J; bases not matched to a gene: 5. The CDR3 sequence is CSAPGLAGLNTGELFF. For the CDR3, the DNA is TGCAGTGCACCGGGACTAGCGGGACTGAACACCGGGGAGCTGTTTTTT.

Points on this clonotype: A clone one base away is much larger, so this may be a read error. J is TRBJ2-2 and V is TRBV5-1; D gene uncertain. This CDR3 comprises 14 residues. Trimming took 0 bases from V and 6 from J, leaving 9 bases between them. Germline CDR1 SGHRS, CDR2 YFSETQ. The CDR3, as DNA: TGCGCCAGCAGCTTGGACTCGGGCCCCGGGGAGCTGTTTTTT. Protein: CASSLDSGPGELFF. Based on the CDR3 plus reference TRBV5-1 and TRBJ2-2, the full variable domain is KAGVTQTPRYLIKTRGQQVTLSCSPISGHRSVSWYQQTPGQGLQFLFEYFSETQRNKGNFPGRFSGRQFSNSRSEMNVSTLELGDSALYLCASSLDSGPGELFFGEGSRLTVL.

This clonotype came up many times. The chain uses TRBV12-3 or TRBV12-4 and TRBJ2-7; D could derive from TRBD1 or TRBD2 (5 bases each). Trimming stripped 4 bases from V and 4 bases from J, with 17 bases between. The CDR3 is 15 residues long. CDR3 DNA: TGTGCCAGCAGTTCGGGGACGCTGGGGATGTACGAGCAGTACTTC. Translation: CASSSGTLGMYEQYF.

The table lists this clonotype with many counts. The rearrangement links TRBV6-4 to TRBJ2-1, with unresolved D. The CDR3 sequence is 14 residues long. Trimming pared 6 bases from V and 0 bases from J, leaving 9 bases between. Germline V gene sequence: CDR1 MRHNA, CDR2 SNTAGT. CDR3 loop: CASSRSSSYNEQFF. The DNA of the CDR3 is TGTGCCAGCAGCCGATCGAGCTCCTACAATGAGCAGTTCTTC.

The table lists this clonotype with a few counts. The chain links TRBV28 to TRBJ2-3; D uncertain. V was cut by 7 bases and J by 5 bases, with 10 bases left in between. Germline CDR1 MDHEN, CDR2 SYDVKM. The CDR3 runs 12 residues. Here the CDR3 reads CASMAAGDTQYF. The DNA of the CDR3 is TGTGCCAGCATGGCGGCTGGAGATACGCAGTATTTT.

There are many counts of this clonotype. This chain's CDR3 is CASSPTPLVYEQYF. The CDR3 DNA reads as TGTGCCAGCAGTCCCACCCCTCTCGTCTACGAGCAGTACTTC. The chain carries TRBV12-3 or TRBV12-4 and TRBJ2-7; D is undetermined. V was shortened by 5 bases and J by 3 bases, with 14 bases between the two germline ends. The CDR3 consists of 14 residues.